This TCR beta chain is from a study of T cells in Graves' hyperthyroidism and ophthalmopathy (dated by TCRdb to 2018 to 2020). General notes on the study: To identify TCR V-J signatures that set the groups apart, the researchers used a discovery cohort of approximately 98 patients, made up of around 40 with Graves' ophthalmopathy and 55 to 65 with stable Graves' hyperthyroidism. An independent validation cohort of about 20 hyperthyroidism patients and approximately 16 patients who later progressed to ophthalmopathy tested prospective prediction of ophthalmopathy. The 100 discovery patients were randomly split 7:3 into training and test sets. The study also compared thyroid tissue and blood T-cell repertoires from about 6 Graves' hyperthyroidism patients. Once sampling was done, hyperthyroidism patients were given methimazole at a starting dose of 30 mg daily, whereas ophthalmopathy patients were given high-dose intravenous methylprednisolone. According to the paper, TCR Vbeta CDR3 sequencing was carried out on roughly 130 peripheral blood samples, which came from some 41 ophthalmopathy, 75 or so hyperthyroidism and about 17 progressor patients. Study-wide conclusions, independent of this receptor: Most expanded thyroid clonotypes (frequency above 0.001) were also detected in blood, suggesting blood repertoires may reflect thyroid immune responses. In validation, progression to ophthalmopathy was predicted by the model with 70.59% sensitivity and about 72% specificity, a median of 6.5 months before onset. Sample size was not statistically predetermined, and investigators were not blinded to group allocation. In cross-validation, a model built on a 13 V-J signature told ophthalmopathy apart from stable hyperthyroidism with under 90% sensitivity and around 84% specificity, and in testing the same model reached 80%/75%.

This clonotype has a count of ten or more. Its specific antigen is unknown. Nothing much larger sits one base from this clone, and base qualities are not available. A patient counted as having stable Graves' hyperthyroidism if no progression to ophthalmopathy occurred over 18 months of follow-up. The hyperthyroidism patients were between 18 and 65 years old and newly diagnosed, with a disease duration of less than 2 months. The study excluded patients with uncontrolled infections, other autoimmune diseases, pregnancy or lactation. Diagnoses were established on the basis of clinical symptoms, serum thyroxine and TRAb, thyroid ultrasound, and orbital computed tomography. Total RNA was extracted with Trizol reagent, and quality was checked on an Agilent 2100 Bioanalyzer. Amplification of TCR beta CDR3 regions was carried out from RNA transcripts. The first round of RT-PCR for the TCR CDR3 was performed with the HTBI primer set and the Qiagen OneStep RT-PCR kit. The libraries were constructed in a second round of multiplex PCR and then size-selected and purified. Paired-end sequencing of the libraries was performed with 100 bp reads on an Illumina HiSeq2000. The authors' pipeline ran thus. SOAPnuke was used to process the raw data, removing reads that contained adapters or uncalled bases, had a mean Phred below 15, or lacked an exact match to the constant primer or identifier. High-quality paired reads were merged with COPE v1.2.5, and unique nucleotide sequences were defined as clonotypes. Clonotypes were aligned to IMGT TRBV, TRBD and TRBJ reference segments using MiTCR v1.1. The analysis was restricted to V-J combinations with a frequency above 0.0001, which together covered approximately 99% of the repertoires. A TCS score was defined as the ratio of F50 (clonal expansion) to E x V (chaos), with BLOSUM62-based TCRdist applied between CDR3 peptides within each V-J. Welch's t-statistics and random forest reduced approximately 520 V-J features to under 15, which were used in a naive Bayes classifier (R e1071). The Morisita-Horn index was used to measure how similar the thyroid and blood repertoires were. Clones were called with MiXCR by TCRdb after fastp trimmed the public reads at Q25, and only in-frame beta chains were retained. Every distinct CDR3 protein forms one entry, paired with its most common genes and DNA. The V and J calls, along with clone size, are taken from TCRdb and not from the paper's own processing. The sample table holds 500,000 to 600,000 distinct CDR3 sequences, of which roughly 50% were seen once. Around 7.7% of the sample is in the top ten clones.

Germline trimming: 5 bases from V, 4 bases from J; junction bases outside gene matches: 5. The CDR3, from cysteine to phenylalanine, totals 14 residues. Only the CDR3 region is kept as DNA, spanning 42 bases read in frame from base 1. Sequencing was done on a sample of peripheral blood or thyroid tissue (not recorded which). This TCR was sampled from a woman younger than 30 with Graves' hyperthyroidism. The V and J genes are TRBV12-3 or TRBV12-4 and TRBJ2-7; TRBD2 aligns with 10 central bases. This receptor has the CDR3 CASSPSGSWYEQYF. The bases read TGTGCCAGCAGTCCTAGCGGGAGTTGGTACGAGCAGTACTTC.